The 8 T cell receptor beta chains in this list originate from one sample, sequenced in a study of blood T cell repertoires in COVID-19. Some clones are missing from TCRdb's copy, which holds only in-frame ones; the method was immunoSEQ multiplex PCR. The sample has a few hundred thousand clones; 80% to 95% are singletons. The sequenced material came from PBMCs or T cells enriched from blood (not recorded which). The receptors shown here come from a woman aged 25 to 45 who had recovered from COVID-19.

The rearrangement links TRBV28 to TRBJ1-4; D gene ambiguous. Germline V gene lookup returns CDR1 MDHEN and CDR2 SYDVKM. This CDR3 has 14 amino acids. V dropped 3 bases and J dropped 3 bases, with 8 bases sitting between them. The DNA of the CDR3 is TGTGCCAGCAGTTTCTTACGGTCTAATGAAAAACTGTTTTTT. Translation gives CASSFLRSNEKLFF.

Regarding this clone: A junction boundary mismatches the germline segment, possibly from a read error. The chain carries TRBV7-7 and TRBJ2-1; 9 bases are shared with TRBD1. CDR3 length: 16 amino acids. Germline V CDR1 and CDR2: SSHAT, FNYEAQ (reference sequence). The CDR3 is CASSYRTGASWNEQFF. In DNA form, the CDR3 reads TGTGCTAGCAGCTATAGGACAGGGGCGTCGTGGAATGAGCAGTTCTTC.

The CDR3 is CASSEREVYGYTF. CDR3 DNA sequence: TGTGCCAGCAGTGAACGGGAGGTCTATGGCTACACCTTC. J is TRBJ1-2 and V is TRBV2; no firm D call. Germline V CDR1 and CDR2: SNHLY, FYNNEI. V was trimmed by 2 bases and J by 4 bases, leaving 8 bases between them. The CDR3 covers 13 residues. Variable domain in full (rest from reference TRBV2 and TRBJ1-2): EPEVTQTPSHQVTQMGQEVILRCVPISNHLYFYWYRQILGQKVEFLVSFYNNEISEKSEIFDDQFSVERPDGSNFTLKIRSTKLEDSAMYFCASSEREVYGYTFGSGTRLTVV.

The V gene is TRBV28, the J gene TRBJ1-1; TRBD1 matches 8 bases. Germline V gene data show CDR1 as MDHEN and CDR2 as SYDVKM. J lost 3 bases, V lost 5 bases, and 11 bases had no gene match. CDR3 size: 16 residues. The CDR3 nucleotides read TGTGCCAGCAGTAATTGGAGGACAGGGCTCGACACTGAAGCTTTCTTT. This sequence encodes CASSNWRTGLDTEAFF. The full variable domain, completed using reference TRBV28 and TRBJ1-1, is DVKVTQSSRYLVKRTGEKVFLECVQDMDHENMFWYRQDPGLGLRLIYFSYDVKMKEKGDIPEGYSVSREKKERFSLILESASTNQTSMYLCASSNWRTGLDTEAFFGQGTRLTVV.

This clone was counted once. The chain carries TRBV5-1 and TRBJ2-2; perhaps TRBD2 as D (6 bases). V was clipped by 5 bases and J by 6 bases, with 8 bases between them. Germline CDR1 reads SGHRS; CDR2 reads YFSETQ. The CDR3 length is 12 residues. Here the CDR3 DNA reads TGCGCCAGCAGAGGAGGGGCCGGGGAGCTGTTTTTT. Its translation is CASRGGAGELFF.

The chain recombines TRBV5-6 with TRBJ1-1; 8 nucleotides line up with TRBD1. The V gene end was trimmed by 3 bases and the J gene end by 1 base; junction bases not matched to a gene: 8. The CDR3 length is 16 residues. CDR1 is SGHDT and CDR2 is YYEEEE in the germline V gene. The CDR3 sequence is CASSSGQEGWNTEAFF. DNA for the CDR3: TGTGCCAGCAGCTCGGGACAGGAAGGGTGGAACACTGAAGCTTTCTTT.

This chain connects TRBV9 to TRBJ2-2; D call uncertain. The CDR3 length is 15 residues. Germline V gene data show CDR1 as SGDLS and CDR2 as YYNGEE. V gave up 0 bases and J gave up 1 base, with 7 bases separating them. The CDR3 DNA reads TGTGCCAGCAGCGTAGGGCAGATGAACACCGGGGAGCTGTTTTTT. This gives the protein CASSVGQMNTGELFF.

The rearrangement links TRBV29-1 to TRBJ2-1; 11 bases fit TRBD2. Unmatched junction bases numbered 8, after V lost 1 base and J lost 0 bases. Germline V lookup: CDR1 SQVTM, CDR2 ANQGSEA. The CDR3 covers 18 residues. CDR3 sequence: CSVEGTSGPEGSYNEQFF. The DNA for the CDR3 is TGCAGCGTTGAAGGGACTAGCGGGCCTGAGGGCTCCTACAATGAGCAGTTCTTC.